Listed here are 26 T cell receptor beta chains from one sample, sequenced in a study of HIV-infected patients and healthy controls. The repertoire came from unfractionated whole blood and reflected all unsorted peripheral T cells. About 500 ng RNA was reverse transcribed with alpha and beta constant-region primers. Separate chain-specific third strand synthesis with multiplexing indices produced the alpha and beta libraries. Via MiXCR, TCRdb re-called the 5' RACE reads, giving one row per CDR3 protein. This table has roughly 15,000 distinct CDR3 sequences, roughly a tenth appearing once. The sequenced sample was blood. The receptors stem from an adult in good health.

In its sample, this clonotype is medium-sized (0.01 to 0.1%). The rearrangement links TRBV6-6 to TRBJ2-7, with D uncertain. The germline gives CDR1 MNHNY, CDR2 SVGAGI (reference sequence). V lost 6 bases and J lost 2, with 17 bases in between. The CDR3 runs 15 residues. The DNA for the CDR3 is TGTGCCAGCAGCCCACCCCGGACGGAGACCTACGAGCAGTACTTC. Protein sequence: CASSPPRTETYEQYF.

In this sample, this clonotype turned up many times. The J gene is TRBJ1-2, the V gene TRBV24-1; D call uncertain. The germline CDR1 and CDR2 sequences are KGHDR and SFDVKD. The CDR3 is made up of 14 amino acids. V was clipped by 6 bases and J by 2 bases, with 12 bases between them. CDR3 in DNA: TGTGCCACCAGTACGGACGGGGTAAACTATGGCTACACCTTC. Protein product: CATSTDGVNYGYTF.

This clonotype was seen repeatedly, ten times or more. This rearrangement joins TRBV19 to TRBJ2-2; 7 positions agree with TRBD2. Per germline, CDR1 LNHDA and CDR2 SQIVND (reference sequence). Trimming removed 4 bases from V and 6 bases from J; junction bases left unmatched: 8. The CDR3 sequence is 15 residues long. CDR3 sequence: CASSRGGSPPGELFF. The CDR3, as DNA: TGTGCCAGTAGTAGAGGCGGGAGCCCCCCCGGGGAGCTGTTTTTT.

This clonotype was detected many times. This chain links TRBV19 with TRBJ1-5, with 10 bases matching TRBD1. The CDR3 consists of 16 residues. Germline V gene sequence: CDR1 LNHDA, CDR2 SQIVND (reference sequence). Trimming cost V 7 bases and J 6 bases; bases outside gene matches: 12. The CDR3 bases are TGTGCCAGTACCAAGTCCGGACAGGGGGGAGGTCAGCCCCAGCATTTT. Protein sequence: CASTKSGQGGGQPQHF.

This clonotype has ten or more counts. As DNA, the CDR3 is TGCAGTGCTAGAGAGGTGAAGATAGCGGGAGCGGATACGCAGTATTTT. Translating gives CSAREVKIAGADTQYF. J is TRBJ2-3 and V is TRBV20-1; TRBD2 aligns across 9 bases. This CDR3 comprises 16 residues. In germline, CDR1 is DFQATT, CDR2 SNEGSKA (reference sequence). The ends lost 0 bases at V and 6 bases at J; junction bases unmatched: 10.

The chain uses TRBV7-2 and TRBJ2-7; 10 nucleotides match TRBD1. CDR1 and CDR2 (germline): SGHTA, FQGNSA. After removal of 5 bases from V and 3 bases from J, the junction contained 1 base not matched to a gene. This CDR3 has 13 amino acids. The CDR3 DNA reads TGTGCCAGCAGCGGACAGGGGGGCTACGAGCAGTACTTC. As protein: CASSGQGGYEQYF.

In the case of this clonotype: An end of the junction differs from the germline gene, which may be a read error. J is TRBJ2-2 and V is TRBV6-5; 11 nucleotides line up with TRBD1. The CDR3 contains 15 residues. Germline V gene sequence: CDR1 MNHEY, CDR2 SVGAGI. The CDR3 loop is CASNPGQGDDGEMFF. In DNA, the CDR3 is TGTGCCAGCAATCCGGGACAGGGGGACGACGGGGAGATGTTTTTT.

This clonotype was counted a few times. The rearrangement uses TRBV5-6 and TRBJ1-1; D might be TRBD1 (5 bases). CDR3 length equals 16 residues. V was pared by 0 bases and J by 4 bases, with 16 bases between. The germline gives CDR1 SGHDT, CDR2 YYEEEE. Here the CDR3 reads CASSLAAGKIGTEAFF. The CDR3, as DNA: TGTGCCAGCAGCTTGGCGGCAGGGAAAATAGGCACTGAAGCTTTCTTT.

The chain is built from TRBV25-1 and TRBJ2-1; 9 nucleotides align to TRBD1. This CDR3 region has 15 residues. Trimming removed 9 bases from V and 7 bases from J; junction bases left unmatched: 13. Germline V gene lookup returns CDR1 MGHDK and CDR2 SYGVNS. The CDR3 reads CARMGPGQGGNEQFF. The CDR3 bases are TGTGCCAGGATGGGACCGGGACAGGGAGGGAATGAGCAGTTCTTC. Drawing the rest from reference TRBV25-1 and TRBJ2-1, the complete variable domain is EADIYQTPRYLVIGTGKKITLECSQTMGHDKMYWYQQDPGMELHLIHYSYGVNSTEKGDLSSESTVSRIRTEHFPLTLESARPSHTSQYLCARMGPGQGGNEQFFGPGTRLTVL.

The chain uses TRBV5-1 and TRBJ2-6; no clear D. Germline loops: CDR1 SGHRS, CDR2 YFSETQ. V lost 0 bases and J 0 bases, leaving 4 bases between the germline ends. This CDR3 contains 15 residues. CDR3 nucleotide sequence: TGCGCCAGCAGCTTGGGTGGCTCTGGGGCCAACGTCCTGACTTTC. It is translated as CASSLGGSGANVLTF. Full variable domain (outside the CDR3, taken from reference TRBV5-1 and TRBJ2-6): KAGVTQTPRYLIKTRGQQVTLSCSPISGHRSVSWYQQTPGQGLQFLFEYFSETQRNKGNFPGRFSGRQFSNSRSEMNVSTLELGDSALYLCASSLGGSGANVLTFGAGSRLTVL.

This clonotype appeared many times. One end of the junction fails to match germline, which may point to a read error. V and J are TRBV7-2 and TRBJ1-3; 7 bases are shared with TRBD1. CDR3 size: 12 residues. CDR1 is SGHTA and CDR2 is FQGNSA in the germline V gene. The CDR3 sequence: CASSSVAGQHNF. Here the CDR3 DNA reads TGTGCCAGCAGCTCCGTGGCGGGACAGCATAATTTT.

Judged by abundance, this clonotype is medium-sized (0.01 to 0.1%). The genes are TRBV10-2 and TRBJ1-5; D gene uncertain. CDR1 WSHSY and CDR2 SAAADI come from the germline V gene. Between the trimmed V and J ends, which lost 6 bases and 0 bases, there was a span of 15 bases. This CDR3 spans 16 amino acids. The CDR3 DNA reads TGCGCCAGCAGCCTCGATCCGCAGTATAGCAATCAGCCCCAGCATTTT. It codes for CASSLDPQYSNQPQHF.

As concerns this clonotype: This sequence may be a read error, since a much larger clone differs from it by one base. V and J are TRBV20-1 and TRBJ1-1; D call uncertain. Germline CDR1 and CDR2: DFQATT and SNEGSKA (reference sequence). CDR3 length: 13 amino acids. Here the CDR3 reads CSSSPTGGTEAFF. The CDR3 DNA follows: TGCAGTTCTAGTCCTACCGGTGGCACTGAAGCTTTCTTT.

The chain joins TRBV20-1 to TRBJ2-6; no reliable D call. The length of the CDR3 is 15 residues. Trimming removed 1 base from V and 0 bases from J, with 7 bases in between. The germline V gene has CDR1 DFQATT and CDR2 SNEGSKA (reference sequence). DNA for the CDR3: TGCAGTGCTAGAGGACCGCGCTCTGGGGCCAACGTCCTGACTTTC. Encoded protein: CSARGPRSGANVLTF.

This clonotype was seen many times. The genes are TRBV18 and TRBJ2-1, with D unresolved. The length of the CDR3 is 14 residues. V lost 6 bases, J lost 0 bases, and 9 bases lay in between. The germline gives CDR1 KGHSH, CDR2 LQKENI. The CDR3: CASSRAPSYNEQFF. The DNA of the CDR3 is TGTGCCAGCTCCCGGGCGCCCTCCTACAATGAGCAGTTCTTC. The complete variable domain, with remaining parts taken from reference TRBV18 and TRBJ2-1, reads NAGVMQNPRHLVRRRGQEARLRCSPMKGHSHVYWYRQLPEEGLKFMVYLQKENIIDESGMPKERFSAEFPKEGPSILRIQQVVRGDSAAYFCASSRAPSYNEQFFGPGTRLTVL.

By its share, this clonotype is medium-sized. The chain uses TRBV6-2 or TRBV6-3 and TRBJ1-2; D is unresolved. Germline V CDR1 and CDR2: MNHEY, SVGEGT. The V end was cut by 4 bases, the J end by 2 bases, with 8 bases between. The CDR3 consists of 13 residues. CDR3 sequence reads: CASSFYPNYGYTF. CDR3 bases: TGTGCCAGCAGTTTCTACCCCAACTATGGCTACACCTTC.

This clonotype has at least ten counts. The rearrangement joins TRBV15 to TRBJ2-7, with D perhaps matching TRBD1 (6 bases). Germline V CDR1 and CDR2: LNHNV, YYDKDF (reference sequence). The CDR3 contains 15 residues. Trimming cost V 0 bases and J 2 bases, with 11 bases left between them. In DNA, the CDR3 is TGTGCCACCAGCAGAGATACAGGGATTACCTACGAGCAGTACTTC. Translating gives CATSRDTGITYEQYF.

The chain combines TRBV29-1 with TRBJ1-1; D possibly corresponds to TRBD1 (6 bases). From germline, CDR1 is SQVTM and CDR2 ANQGSEA. Trimming stripped 4 bases from V and 3 bases from J, with 12 bases between. CDR3 length: 13 residues. The CDR3 region is CSVVGQGYTEAFF. CDR3 coding DNA: TGCAGCGTTGTTGGCCAGGGGTACACTGAAGCTTTCTTT.

This clonotype was recorded many times. The chain has TRBV18 and TRBJ2-1, with D maybe TRBD2 (5 bases). Germline-derived CDR1 and CDR2 are KGHSH and LQKENI. V gave up 5 bases and J gave up 0 bases, with 11 bases separating them. CDR3 size: 15 residues. CDR3 nucleotide sequence: TGTGCCAGCTCATCGCGGGTGAGCTCCTACAATGAGCAGTTCTTC. Translating gives CASSSRVSSYNEQFF.

The rearrangement links TRBV24-1 to TRBJ2-3, with 15 nucleotides matching TRBD2. Per germline, CDR1 KGHDR and CDR2 SFDVKD. The CDR3 spans 18 residues. V dropped 5 bases and J dropped 7; count of bases not matched to a gene: 12. The CDR3 is CATSGMGLAGGLDNTQYF. For the CDR3, the DNA is TGTGCCACCAGTGGGATGGGACTAGCGGGAGGTCTGGATAATACGCAGTATTTT.

This clonotype was seen repeatedly, ten times or more. The chain links TRBV29-1 to TRBJ1-3; D remains ambiguous. Germline lookup yields CDR1 SQVTM and CDR2 ANQGSEA. The CDR3 is 12 residues long. Between the trimmed V and J ends, which lost 5 bases and 1 base, there was a span of 6 bases. The CDR3 loop reads CSVSRSGNTIYF. The CDR3 nucleotides are TGCAGCGTTAGTCGGTCTGGAAACACCATATATTTT.

This clonotype came up a few times. The rearrangement joins TRBV19 to TRBJ1-6, with TRBD1 as a possible D gene (6 bases). V lost 5 bases, J lost 7 bases, and 21 bases lay in between. The CDR3 length is 17 residues. CDR1 LNHDA and CDR2 SQIVND come from the germline V gene (reference sequence). This CDR3 reads CASSVNGPGAPNSPLHF. The CDR3 DNA reads as TGTGCCAGTAGTGTGAACGGGCCGGGGGCGCCGAATTCACCCCTCCACTTT.

This clonotype turned up a few times. The rearrangement joins TRBV7-3 to TRBJ2-1; D possibly matches TRBD1 or TRBD2 (5 bases each). The CDR3 is made up of 16 amino acids. Germline V gene lookup returns CDR1 SGHTA and CDR2 FQGTGA. V gave up 4 bases and J gave up 1 base, with 14 bases separating them. The chain's CDR3 is CASSSRGGASYNEQFF. Here the CDR3 DNA reads TGTGCCAGCAGCTCCCGGGGTGGGGCGTCCTACAATGAGCAGTTCTTC.

This clonotype is medium-sized by share. The V gene is TRBV6-2 or TRBV6-3, the J gene TRBJ1-1; 9 bases are shared with TRBD1. With 7 bases clipped from V and 6 bases from J, the junction kept 21 bases outside the gene matches. Germline lookup yields CDR1 MNHEY and CDR2 SVGEGT. The CDR3 covers 18 residues. The CDR3 region is CASTIPPGDREMGAEAFF. The CDR3 DNA reads as TGTGCCAGCACCATACCGCCCGGGGACAGGGAAATGGGAGCTGAAGCTTTCTTT.

This clonotype has a count of ten or more. This chain uses TRBV18 with TRBJ2-5, with 14 bases matching TRBD2. Germline assignment: CDR1 KGHSH and CDR2 LQKENI. After removal of 0 bases from V and 4 bases from J, the junction contained 1 base not matched to a gene. This CDR3 region has 16 residues. The CDR3 DNA follows: TGTGCCAGCTCACCACCCGGGACTAGCGGGGGAGAGACCCAGTACTTC. This sequence encodes CASSPPGTSGGETQYF.

By frequency in the sample, this clonotype is medium-sized. This chain joins TRBV2 and TRBJ2-5, with a possible D match to TRBD2 (5 bases). CDR3 length: 14 amino acids. Germline assignment: CDR1 SNHLY and CDR2 FYNNEI. Trimming cost V 8 bases and J 1 base, with 14 bases left between them. CDR3 sequence (DNA): TGTGCCAGCGTTCGACGGGATAGCCAAGAGACCCAGTACTTC. This gives the protein CASVRRDSQETQYF.